This T cell receptor (beta chain) was sequenced during a study of beta chain features in type 1 diabetes. Findings and limits, study-wide: Moderate yet significant TCRB CDR3 shortening was seen in Type 1 diabetes patients in all four CD4+ subsets. VDJ junctions sequenced from type 1 diabetes patients showed fewer insertions and more deletions.

The authors reverse transcribed all of the isolated RNA, so sequencing captured expressed TCRB transcripts. Generated by immunoSEQ multiplex PCR, the TCRdb table keeps only in-frame clones and is missing some. This table has 140,000 or so clones, 9.2% appearing once. Per donor, one heparinised blood draw averaged roughly 120 mL. It was via CD45RO/CCR7/CD25/CD127/CD95/CD27 that CD4+ naive, central memory, regulatory and stem cell-like memory cells were sorted. Points on this clone: What it binds is unknown.

This CDR3 comprises 15 residues. V lost 4 bases and J lost 2; bases outside the gene matches: 2. The V gene's germline CDR1 is SGHTA and CDR2 FQGNSA. This clonotype originated in a man in his late teens or twenties in good health. The source material was central memory CD4+ T cells from blood. The chain joins TRBV7-2 to TRBJ2-5; 12 bases match TRBD2. In DNA form, the CDR3 reads TGTGCCAGCAGCTCCGGGACTAGCGGGCAAGAGACCCAGTACTTC. Translated, it gives CASSSGTSGQETQYF.